Here is one T cell receptor (beta chain) with its context. The antigen is unknown. The sample comes from a study of T cell responses to AZD1222 COVID-19 vaccine. TCRdb's copy holds only in-frame clones and misses some; the assay was immunoSEQ multiplex PCR. Of around 92,000 clones in the sample, roughly 88% were seen once. The study, taken as a whole, reports: Possibly, clonal diversity was underestimated; donors were largely white British and included more females. The study sampled repertoires only after the peak T cell response. Nearly half of spike-specific TCRs reportedly target unmutated variant regions.

The starting material was peripheral blood, obtained on day 0 of AZD1222 vaccination. This sequence was found in an adult in good health.

The CDR3 protein is CASSYMFQGSDTQYF. The CDR3, as DNA: TGTGCCAGCAGCTACATGTTTCAAGGTTCAGATACGCAGTATTTT. The genes are TRBV14 and TRBJ2-3, with D unresolved. The CDR3 loop spans 15 amino acids. CDR1 and CDR2 from the germline V gene are SGHDN and FVKESK. Trimming removed 5 bases from V and 4 bases from J, with 16 bases in between.